Below, 19 T cell receptor beta chains from the same sample are listed, as sequenced in a study of TIL therapy for anti-PD-1-resistant metastatic lung cancer. The time point denotes: pre-treatment sample, taken before nivolumab and TIL therapy. The tumor samples were excised metastases, mostly pleural nodules or supraclavicular lymph nodes. The immunoSEQ assay was v3. The data were produced by immunoSEQ multiplex PCR, yet TCRdb's version contains in-frame clones alone and is incomplete. Among approximately 87,000 clones, under 70% were seen once, and the ten largest hold approximately 10%. Sequences were derived from tumor tissue, sampled at baseline. These receptor sequences come from a person aged 25 to 80 with non-small cell lung cancer.

CDR3 DNA sequence: TGTGCCTGGAGTAGAGTGGTATCCTATGGCTACACCTTC. Its protein product is CAWSRVVSYGYTF. J is TRBJ1-2 and V is TRBV30; D not resolved. The CDR3 covers 13 residues. V lost 2 bases and J lost 4, with 11 bases in between. The V gene's germline CDR1 is GTSNPN and CDR2 SVGIG (reference sequence).

V is TRBV13 and J is TRBJ2-1; tentative D call: TRBD2 (5 bases). The V gene's germline CDR1 is PRHDT and CDR2 FYEKMQ (reference sequence). The CDR3 totals 14 residues. The V end was cut by 3 bases, the J end by 2 bases, with 8 bases between. The CDR3, as DNA: TGTGCCAGCAGCTTTTTAGCGCCCTACAATGAGCAGTTCTTC. It yields the protein CASSFLAPYNEQFF.

This chain links TRBV7-2 with TRBJ1-2; D is uncertain. The ends were cut back, 2 bases at V and 8 bases at J, with 12 bases in the middle. The CDR3 covers 13 residues. Germline V gene sequence: CDR1 SGHTA, CDR2 FQGNSA. The CDR3 sequence is CASSLFKVEGYTF. The CDR3 DNA is TGTGCCAGCAGCTTATTCAAGGTGGAGGGCTACACCTTC.

The chain links TRBV29-1 to TRBJ1-3; no clear D gene. Germline assignment: CDR1 SQVTM and CDR2 ANQGSEA. The length of the CDR3 is 13 residues. The V end was cut by 4 bases, the J end by 2 bases, with 9 bases between. CDR3 nucleotides: TGCAGCGTTGTCTTAAATACTGGAAACACCATATATTTT. It codes for CSVVLNTGNTIYF.

The CDR3 reads CASSYGQGPYEQYF. The CDR3 DNA sequence: TGCGCCAGCAGCTACGGACAGGGGCCGTACGAGCAGTACTTC. This rearrangement joins TRBV5-1 to TRBJ2-7, with 9 bases lining up with TRBD1. V lost 3 bases, J lost 4 bases, and 5 bases stayed unmatched. Germline V gene lookup returns CDR1 SGHRS and CDR2 YFSETQ. The CDR3 runs to 14 residues.

The chain couples TRBV7-2 to TRBJ2-7, with a weak D call TRBD1 (5 bases). From germline, CDR1 is SGHTA and CDR2 FQGNSA. The CDR3 has 14 amino acids. Trimming took off 2 bases at V and 7 bases at J, with 15 bases between the two ends. The CDR3 nucleotides read TGTGCCAGCAGCTTAAGGACATCTATACTGGAGCAGTACTTC. This sequence encodes CASSLRTSILEQYF.

CDR3 coding DNA: TGTGCCAGTTCCACTTTCAATTCAGGCGAGCAGTACTTC. Translated: CASSTFNSGEQYF. This rearrangement joins TRBV19 to TRBJ2-7; D uncertain. The germline CDR1 and CDR2 sequences are LNHDA and SQIVND (reference sequence). The CDR3 covers 13 residues. Deletions cut 8 bases from V and 6 bases from J, with 17 bases between.

This clone came up many times. The gene calls are TRBV18 and TRBJ2-7; D is possibly TRBD1 or TRBD2 (5 bases each). CDR1 and CDR2 (germline): KGHSH, LQKENI. Trimming took 2 bases from V and 7 from J, leaving 12 bases between them. The CDR3 loop spans 13 amino acids. CDR3 in amino acids: CASSPDGAEEQYF. The CDR3 nucleotides are TGTGCCAGCTCACCAGACGGGGCGGAGGAGCAGTACTTC.

This clone was counted only a few times. This chain connects TRBV7-2 to TRBJ1-5, with D hard to call. Germline V gene data show CDR1 as SGHTA and CDR2 as FQGNSA. There are 14 residues in the CDR3. V gave up 1 base and J gave up 3 bases, with 7 bases separating them. The CDR3 region is CASSLGRNNQPQHF. CDR3 DNA: TGTGCCAGCAGCTTAGGACGGAACAATCAGCCCCAGCATTTT. The variable domain in full, completed from reference TRBV7-2 and TRBJ1-5, reads GAGVSQSPSNKVTEKGKDVELRCDPISGHTALYWYRQSLGQGLEFLIYFQGNSAPDKSGLPSDRFSAERTGGSVSTLTIQRTQQEDSAVYLCASSLGRNNQPQHFGDGTRLSIL.

This chain links TRBV29-1 with TRBJ1-2; D not certain. Germline lookup yields CDR1 SQVTM and CDR2 ANQGSEA. The ends were cut back, 3 bases at V and 12 bases at J, with 8 bases in the middle. This CDR3 is 9 amino acids long. Written as DNA, the CDR3 is TGCAGCGTTGAGGGGTGGCACACCTTC. This translates into CSVEGWHTF.

The genes are TRBV11-3 and TRBJ2-2; possible D gene TRBD2, 6 bases. The V gene lost 5 bases and the J gene lost 2 bases, with 18 bases spanning the gap. Germline CDR1 is SGHNT and CDR2 is YENEEA. The CDR3 is made up of 17 amino acids. This chain's CDR3 is CASSRRRGGVNTGELFF. DNA of the CDR3: TGTGCCAGCAGCCGCAGGCGTGGCGGGGTTAACACCGGGGAGCTGTTTTTT.

The V and J genes are TRBV29-1 and TRBJ1-1; perhaps TRBD1 as D (5 bases). The V gene's germline CDR1 is SQVTM and CDR2 ANQGSEA. Trimming left V 7 bases short and J 5 bases short, with 17 bases between. The CDR3 spans 13 residues. In DNA, the CDR3 is TGCAGCGCAGAAAGAAGGGGAGGGACTGAAGCTTTCTTT. Translated: CSAERRGGTEAFF.

The V gene is TRBV29-1, the J gene TRBJ2-3, with 9 nucleotides matching TRBD2. Germline V gene lookup returns CDR1 SQVTM and CDR2 ANQGSEA. J was trimmed by 14 bases and V by 0 bases; bases with no gene match: 9. The CDR3 totals 13 residues. CDR3 sequence: CSVEDRGLAGGYF. CDR3 DNA: TGCAGCGTTGAAGATAGGGGACTAGCCGGGGGGTATTTT.

This clone was seen more than once but under ten times. This chain connects TRBV7-6 to TRBJ1-1; 10 bases map to TRBD1. Trimming cost V 1 base and J 5 bases; bases outside gene matches: 7. Germline CDR1 SGHVS, CDR2 FNYEAQ. This CDR3 is 16 amino acids long. Here the CDR3 DNA reads TGTGCCAGCAGCTTAGAGACAGGGGGCATAGGGACTGAAGCTTTCTTT. Its translation: CASSLETGGIGTEAFF.

This clone was detected only a few times. The J gene is TRBJ1-6, the V gene TRBV4-2; 9 bases fit TRBD1. The CDR3 is 15 residues long. Germline CDR1 LGHNA, CDR2 YNFKEQ. Trimming took 2 bases from V and 8 from J; bases not matched to a gene: 4. For the CDR3, the DNA is TGTGCCAGCAGCCAAACGACAGGGGGGGATTCACCCCTCCACTTT. Translation gives CASSQTTGGDSPLHF.

The chain is built from TRBV15 and TRBJ2-4; possibly TRBD1 for D (6 bases). This CDR3 is built from 16 residues. The V end was cut by 0 bases, the J end by 3 bases, with 12 bases between. Germline values: CDR1 LNHNV, CDR2 YYDKDF (reference sequence). CDR3 coding DNA: TGTGCCACCAGCAGAGATTTACAGGGACACAAAAACATTCAGTACTTC. This sequence encodes CATSRDLQGHKNIQYF.

This clone was detected only a few times. The chain is built from TRBV5-5 and TRBJ2-1; TRBD2 matches 9 bases. CDR1 SGHKS and CDR2 YYEKEE come from the germline V gene (reference sequence). This CDR3 is built from 15 residues. V lost 4 bases and J lost 3; bases outside the gene matches: 5. The CDR3 protein is CASSTWTSDYNEQFF. The CDR3 coding sequence is TGTGCCAGCAGCACGTGGACTAGCGACTACAATGAGCAGTTCTTC.

The chain recombines TRBV7-9 with TRBJ2-3; weak D call: TRBD2 (6 bases). The CDR3 sequence is 16 residues long. Trimming removed 2 bases from V and 4 bases from J, with 16 bases in between. Germline V gene lookup returns CDR1 SEHNR and CDR2 FQNEAQ (reference sequence). CDR3 loop: CASSLFGGRGSDTQYF. CDR3 nucleotide sequence: TGTGCCAGCAGCTTATTCGGGGGTAGGGGATCAGATACGCAGTATTTT. Drawing the rest from reference TRBV7-9 and TRBJ2-3, the complete variable domain is DTGVSQNPRHKITKRGQNVTFRCDPISEHNRLYWYRQTLGQGPEFLTYFQNEAQLEKSRLLSDRFSAERPKGSFSTLEIQRTEQGDSAMYLCASSLFGGRGSDTQYFGPGTRLTVL.

The chain couples TRBV6-5 to TRBJ2-5, with D maybe TRBD2 (5 bases). Trimming took 2 bases from V and 1 from J, leaving 5 bases between them. Germline lookup yields CDR1 MNHEY and CDR2 SVGAGI. This CDR3 contains 13 residues. This CDR3 reads CASSYGLQETQYF. The CDR3 DNA reads as TGTGCCAGCAGTTACGGACTCCAAGAGACCCAGTACTTC.